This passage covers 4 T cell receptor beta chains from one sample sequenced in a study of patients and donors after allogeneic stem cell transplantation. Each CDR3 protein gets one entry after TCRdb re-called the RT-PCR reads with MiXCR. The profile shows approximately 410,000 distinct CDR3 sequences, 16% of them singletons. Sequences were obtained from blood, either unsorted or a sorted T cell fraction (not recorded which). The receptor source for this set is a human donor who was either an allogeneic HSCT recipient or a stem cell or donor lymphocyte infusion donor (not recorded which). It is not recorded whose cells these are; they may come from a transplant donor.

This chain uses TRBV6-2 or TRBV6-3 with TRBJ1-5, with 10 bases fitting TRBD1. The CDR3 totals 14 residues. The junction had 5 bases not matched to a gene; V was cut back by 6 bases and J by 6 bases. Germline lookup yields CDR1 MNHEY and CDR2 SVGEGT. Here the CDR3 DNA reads TGTGCCAGCAGCACCGGGACAGGGGTTCAGCCCCAGCATTTT. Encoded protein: CASSTGTGVQPQHF.

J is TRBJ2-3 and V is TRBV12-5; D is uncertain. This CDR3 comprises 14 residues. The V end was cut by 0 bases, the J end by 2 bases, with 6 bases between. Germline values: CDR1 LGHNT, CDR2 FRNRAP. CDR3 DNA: TGTGCTAGTGGTTTGGTACGGACCACAGATACGCAGTATTTT. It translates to CASGLVRTTDTQYF.

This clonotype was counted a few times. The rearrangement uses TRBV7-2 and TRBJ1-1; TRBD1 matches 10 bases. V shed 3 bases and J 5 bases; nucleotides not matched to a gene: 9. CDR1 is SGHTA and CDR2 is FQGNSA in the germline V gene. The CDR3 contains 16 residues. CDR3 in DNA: TGTGCCAGCAGCTTGAAGGGACAGGGGAGGAGGACTGAAGCTTTCTTT. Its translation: CASSLKGQGRRTEAFF. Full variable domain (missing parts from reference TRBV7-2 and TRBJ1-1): GAGVSQSPSNKVTEKGKDVELRCDPISGHTALYWYRQSLGQGLEFLIYFQGNSAPDKSGLPSDRFSAERTGGSVSTLTIQRTQQEDSAVYLCASSLKGQGRRTEAFFGQGTRLTVV.

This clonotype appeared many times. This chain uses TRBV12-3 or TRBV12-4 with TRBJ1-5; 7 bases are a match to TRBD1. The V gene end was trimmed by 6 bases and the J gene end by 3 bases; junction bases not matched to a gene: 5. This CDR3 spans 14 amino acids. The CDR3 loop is CASSPGTVNQPQHF. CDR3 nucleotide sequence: TGTGCCAGCAGCCCTGGGACAGTCAATCAGCCCCAGCATTTT.